The T cell receptor beta chain under discussion was sequenced for a study of blood T cell repertoires in COVID-19. Study in general: Whether acute or convalescent, the COVID-19 samples came from the United States, Italy and Spain. Sample material is recorded as cDNA or gDNA derived from T cells, B-cell-depleted T cells, or PBMCs.

This CDR3 comprises 12 residues. Trimming pared 3 bases from V and 1 base from J, leaving 6 bases between. Germline CDR1 reads SQVTM; CDR2 reads ANQGSEA. Only in-frame clones appear in the TCRdb table, and some are missing; sequencing was by immunoSEQ multiplex PCR. The data contain tens of thousands of clones, less than 85% of them singletons. Sequencing used peripheral blood. This TCR came from a man older than 75 with acute or convalescent COVID-19. This chain links TRBV29-1 with TRBJ1-1; a possible D gene is TRBD1 (6 bases). Here the CDR3 DNA reads TGCAGCGTTGAGACAGGGAACACTGAAGCTTTCTTT. It specifies CSVETGNTEAFF.